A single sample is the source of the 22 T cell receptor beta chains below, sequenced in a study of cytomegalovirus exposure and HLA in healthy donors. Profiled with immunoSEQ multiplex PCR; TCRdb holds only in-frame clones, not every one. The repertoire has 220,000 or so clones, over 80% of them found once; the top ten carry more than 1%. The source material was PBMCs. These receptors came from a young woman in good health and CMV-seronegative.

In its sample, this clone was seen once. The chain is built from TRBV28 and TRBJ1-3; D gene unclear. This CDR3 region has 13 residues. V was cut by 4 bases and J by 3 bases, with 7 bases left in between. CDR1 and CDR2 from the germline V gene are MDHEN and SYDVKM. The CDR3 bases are TGTGCCAGCAGTTCTATATTTGGAAACACCATATATTTT. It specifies CASSSIFGNTIYF.

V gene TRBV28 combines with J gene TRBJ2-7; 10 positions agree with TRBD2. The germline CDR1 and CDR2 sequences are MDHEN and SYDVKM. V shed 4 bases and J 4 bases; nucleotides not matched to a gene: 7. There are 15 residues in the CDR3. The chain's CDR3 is CASSSPPLAGYEQYF. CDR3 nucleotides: TGTGCCAGCAGTTCGCCCCCACTAGCGGGATACGAGCAGTACTTC.

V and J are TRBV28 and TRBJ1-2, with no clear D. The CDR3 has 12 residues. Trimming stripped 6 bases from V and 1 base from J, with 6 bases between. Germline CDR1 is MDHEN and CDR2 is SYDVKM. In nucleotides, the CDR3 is TGTGCCAGCAGACAGAGTAACTATGGCTACACCTTC. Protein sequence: CASRQSNYGYTF.

The CDR3 DNA sequence: TGTGCCAGTAGTAACTACAGGGCTCTAGGTAACACTGAAGCTTTCTTT. It translates to CASSNYRALGNTEAFF. V usage is TRBV19 and J usage is TRBJ1-1; the D gene is possibly TRBD1 (6 bases). Germline loops: CDR1 LNHDA, CDR2 SQIVND (reference sequence). The CDR3 contains 16 residues. With 4 bases removed from V and 2 bases from J, the gap between germline ends came to 17 bases. Full variable domain (missing parts from reference TRBV19 and TRBJ1-1): DGGITQSPKYLFRKEGQNVTLSCEQNLNHDAMYWYRQDPGQGLRLIYYSQIVNDFQKGDIAEGYSVSREKKESFPLTVTSAQKNPTAFYLCASSNYRALGNTEAFFGQGTRLTVV.

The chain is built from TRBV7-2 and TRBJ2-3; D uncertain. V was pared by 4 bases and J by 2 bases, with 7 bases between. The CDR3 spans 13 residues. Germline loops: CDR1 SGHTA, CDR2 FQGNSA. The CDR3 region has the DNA TGTGCCAGCAGCTCCGTATTCACAGATACGCAGTATTTT. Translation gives CASSSVFTDTQYF.

CDR3: CAITDRGLNSPLHF. DNA of the CDR3: TGTGCCATCACGGACAGGGGACTTAATTCACCCCTCCACTTT. This rearrangement joins TRBV10-3 to TRBJ1-6; 9 nucleotides agree with TRBD1. Trimming removed 7 bases from V and 6 bases from J; junction bases left unmatched: 4. Germline CDR1 and CDR2: ENHRY and SYGVKD. The CDR3 has 14 amino acids.

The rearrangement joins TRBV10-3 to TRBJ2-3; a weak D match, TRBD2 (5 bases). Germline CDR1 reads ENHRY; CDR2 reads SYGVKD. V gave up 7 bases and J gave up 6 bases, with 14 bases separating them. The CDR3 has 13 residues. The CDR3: CAITPGVLDTQYF. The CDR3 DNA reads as TGTGCCATCACCCCCGGGGTATTGGATACGCAGTATTTT.

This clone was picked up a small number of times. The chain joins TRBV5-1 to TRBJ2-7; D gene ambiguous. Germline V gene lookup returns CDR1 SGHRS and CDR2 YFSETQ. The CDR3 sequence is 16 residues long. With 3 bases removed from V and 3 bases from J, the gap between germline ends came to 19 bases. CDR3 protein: CASSSIDTNLGYEQYF. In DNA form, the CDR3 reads TGCGCCAGCAGCTCTATTGACACGAATTTGGGCTACGAGCAGTACTTC.

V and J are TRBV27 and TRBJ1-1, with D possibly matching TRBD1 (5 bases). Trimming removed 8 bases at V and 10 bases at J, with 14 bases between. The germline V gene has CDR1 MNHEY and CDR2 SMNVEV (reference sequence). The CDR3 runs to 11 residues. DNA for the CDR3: TGTGCCAGCCAGGGAGGGGAACGAGCTTTCTTT. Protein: CASQGGERAFF.

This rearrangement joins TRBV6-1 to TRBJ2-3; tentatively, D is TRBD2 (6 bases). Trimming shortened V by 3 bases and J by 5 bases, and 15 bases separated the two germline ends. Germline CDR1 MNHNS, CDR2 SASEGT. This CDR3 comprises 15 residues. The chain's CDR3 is CASSEGGLPLDTQYF. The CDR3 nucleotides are TGTGCCAGCAGTGAGGGGGGACTCCCTCTAGATACGCAGTATTTT.

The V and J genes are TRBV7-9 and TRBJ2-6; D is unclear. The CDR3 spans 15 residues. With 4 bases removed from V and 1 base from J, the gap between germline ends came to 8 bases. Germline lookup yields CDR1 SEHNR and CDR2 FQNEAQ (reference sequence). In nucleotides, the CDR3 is TGTGCCAGCAGCTCCCCCCTGTCTGGGGCCAACGTCCTGACTTTC. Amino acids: CASSSPLSGANVLTF.

CDR3 region: CASSPHDEQFF. The CDR3 bases are TGTGCCAGCAGCCCACATGATGAGCAGTTCTTC. The genes are TRBV9 and TRBJ2-1, with D unclear. The CDR3 is 11 residues long. The ends were cut back, 4 bases at V and 8 bases at J, with 7 bases in the middle. The V gene's germline CDR1 is SGDLS and CDR2 YYNGEE.

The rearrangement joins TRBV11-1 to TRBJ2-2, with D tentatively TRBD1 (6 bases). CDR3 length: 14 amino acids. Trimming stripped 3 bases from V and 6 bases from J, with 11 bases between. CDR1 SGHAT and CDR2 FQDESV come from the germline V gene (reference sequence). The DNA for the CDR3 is TGTGCCAGCAGCTTTGATCAGGGGCCCGGGGAGCTGTTTTTT. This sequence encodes CASSFDQGPGELFF. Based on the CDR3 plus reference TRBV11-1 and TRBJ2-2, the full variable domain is EAEVAQSPRYKITEKSQAVAFWCDPISGHATLYWYRQILGQGPELLVQFQDESVVDDSQLPKDRFSAERLKGVDSTLKIQPAELGDSAMYLCASSFDQGPGELFFGEGSRLTVL.

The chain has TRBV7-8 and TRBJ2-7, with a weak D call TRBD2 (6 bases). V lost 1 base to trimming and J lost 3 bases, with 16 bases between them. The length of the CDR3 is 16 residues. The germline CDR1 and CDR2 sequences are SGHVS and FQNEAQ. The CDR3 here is CASSLGYLLAYYEQYF. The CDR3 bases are TGTGCCAGCAGCTTAGGTTACTTACTAGCATACTACGAGCAGTACTTC.

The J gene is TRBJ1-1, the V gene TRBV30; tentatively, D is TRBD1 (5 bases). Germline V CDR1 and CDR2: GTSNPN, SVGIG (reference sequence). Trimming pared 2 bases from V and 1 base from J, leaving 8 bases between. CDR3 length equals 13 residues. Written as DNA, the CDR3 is TGTGCCTGGAGTTCACAGGCGAACACTGAAGCTTTCTTT. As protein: CAWSSQANTEAFF.

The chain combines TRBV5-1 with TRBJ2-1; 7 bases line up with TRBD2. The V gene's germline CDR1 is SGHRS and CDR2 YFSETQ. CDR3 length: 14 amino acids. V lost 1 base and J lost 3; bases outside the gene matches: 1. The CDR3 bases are TGCGCCAGCAGCTTGCGGGAGGTCTACAATGAGCAGTTCTTC. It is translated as CASSLREVYNEQFF.

The CDR3 region is CASSQETSGGSYEQYF. Here the CDR3 DNA reads TGTGCCAGCAGCCAGGAGACTAGCGGGGGGTCCTACGAGCAGTACTTC. The chain has TRBV4-2 and TRBJ2-7; the match to TRBD2 covers 13 bases. Trimming at V came to 3 bases and at J to 1 base, leaving 3 bases not matched to a gene. The CDR3 covers 16 residues. Germline CDR1 and CDR2: LGHNA and YNFKEQ.

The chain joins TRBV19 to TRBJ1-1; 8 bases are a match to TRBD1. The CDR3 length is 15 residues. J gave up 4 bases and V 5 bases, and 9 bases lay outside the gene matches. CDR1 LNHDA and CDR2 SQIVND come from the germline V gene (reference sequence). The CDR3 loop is CASSPNPTGATEAFF. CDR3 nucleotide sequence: TGTGCCAGTAGTCCCAACCCGACAGGGGCCACTGAAGCTTTCTTT.

The CDR3 loop is CASSEAGREGEFF. Here the CDR3 DNA reads TGTGCCAGCAGTGAAGCCGGACGGGAGGGCGAGTTCTTC. The chain uses TRBV6-1 and TRBJ2-1, with 8 bases aligning to TRBD2. In germline, CDR1 is MNHNS, CDR2 SASEGT. V trimming: 0 bases; J trimming: 14 bases; junction bases outside the gene matches: 6. The CDR3 is made up of 13 amino acids.

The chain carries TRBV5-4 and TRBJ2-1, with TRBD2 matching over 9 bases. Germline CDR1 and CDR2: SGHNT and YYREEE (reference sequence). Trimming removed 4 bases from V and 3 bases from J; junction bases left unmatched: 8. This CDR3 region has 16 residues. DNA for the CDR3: TGTGCCAGCAGCAGTTTTAGCGGGAGCGGCTACAATGAGCAGTTCTTC. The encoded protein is CASSSFSGSGYNEQFF.

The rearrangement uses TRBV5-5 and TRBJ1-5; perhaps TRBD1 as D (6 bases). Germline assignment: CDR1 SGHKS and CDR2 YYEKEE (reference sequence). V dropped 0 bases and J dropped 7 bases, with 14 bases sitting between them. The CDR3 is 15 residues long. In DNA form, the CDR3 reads TGTGCCAGCAGCTTGGGTCCAGGGGCGCAGCAGCCCCAGCATTTT. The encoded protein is CASSLGPGAQQPQHF.

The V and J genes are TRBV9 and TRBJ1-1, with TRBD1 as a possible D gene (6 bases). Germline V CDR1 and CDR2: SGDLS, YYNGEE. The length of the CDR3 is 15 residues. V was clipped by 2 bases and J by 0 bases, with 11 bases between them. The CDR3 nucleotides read TGTGCCAGCAGCGTCGGGGGGCTCATGAACACTGAAGCTTTCTTT. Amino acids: CASSVGGLMNTEAFF.